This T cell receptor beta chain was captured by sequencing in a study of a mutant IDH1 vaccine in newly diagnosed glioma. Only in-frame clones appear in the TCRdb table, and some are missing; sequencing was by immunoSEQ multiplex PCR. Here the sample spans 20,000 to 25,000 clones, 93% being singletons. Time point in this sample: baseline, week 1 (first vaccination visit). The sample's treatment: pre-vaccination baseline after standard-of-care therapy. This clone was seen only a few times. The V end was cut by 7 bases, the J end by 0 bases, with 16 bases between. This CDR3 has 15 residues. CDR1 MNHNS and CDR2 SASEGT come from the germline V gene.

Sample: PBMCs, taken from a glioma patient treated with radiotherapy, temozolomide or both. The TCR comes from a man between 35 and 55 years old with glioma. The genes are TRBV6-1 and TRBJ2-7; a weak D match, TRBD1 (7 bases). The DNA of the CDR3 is TGTGCCAGCATTACGTGGCGGGACAGCTCCTACGAGCAGTACTTC. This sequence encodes CASITWRDSSYEQYF.